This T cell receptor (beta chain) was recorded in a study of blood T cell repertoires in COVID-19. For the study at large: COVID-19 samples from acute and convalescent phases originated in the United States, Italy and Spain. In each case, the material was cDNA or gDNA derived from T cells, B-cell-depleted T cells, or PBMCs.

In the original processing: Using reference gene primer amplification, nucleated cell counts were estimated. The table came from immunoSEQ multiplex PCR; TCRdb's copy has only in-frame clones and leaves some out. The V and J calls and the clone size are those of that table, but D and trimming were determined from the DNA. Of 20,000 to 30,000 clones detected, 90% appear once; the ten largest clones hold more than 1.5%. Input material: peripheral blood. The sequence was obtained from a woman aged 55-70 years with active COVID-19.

CDR3 protein: CASSSRQGYEQYF. The CDR3 nucleotides read TGTGCCAGCAGTTCCCGACAGGGTTACGAGCAGTACTTC. The chain recombines TRBV6-2 or TRBV6-3 with TRBJ2-7; 7 nucleotides agree with TRBD1. This CDR3 contains 13 residues. CDR1 MNHEY and CDR2 SVGEGT come from the germline V gene. The V segment lost 4 bases and the J segment 4 bases; nucleotides outside the gene matches: 4.